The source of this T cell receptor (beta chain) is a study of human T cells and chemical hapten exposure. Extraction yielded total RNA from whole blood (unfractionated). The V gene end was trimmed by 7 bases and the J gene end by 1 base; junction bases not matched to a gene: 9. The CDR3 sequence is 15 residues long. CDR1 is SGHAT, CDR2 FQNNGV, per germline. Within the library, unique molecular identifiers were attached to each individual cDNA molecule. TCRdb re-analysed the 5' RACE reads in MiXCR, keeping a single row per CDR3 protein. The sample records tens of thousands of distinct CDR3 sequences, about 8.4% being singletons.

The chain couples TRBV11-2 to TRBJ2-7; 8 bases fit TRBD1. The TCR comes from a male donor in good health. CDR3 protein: CASTQGQDSSYEQYF. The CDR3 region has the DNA TGTGCCAGCACCCAGGGACAGGATAGTTCCTACGAGCAGTACTTC.